The 19 T cell receptor beta chains listed next were all sequenced from one sample in a study of T cell responses to AZD1222 COVID-19 vaccine. Profiling relied on immunoSEQ multiplex PCR, and the TCRdb table lists in-frame clones only, not all of them. Counted here are 110,000 to 150,000 clones, over 90% occurring once; the ten biggest clones make up 0.7% to 1%. Sequenced here: peripheral blood, sampled on day 0 of MenACWY control vaccination. These receptors were obtained from an adult in good health.

The CDR3 loop reads CATSRDLSGTGSSGANVLTF. In DNA form, the CDR3 reads TGTGCCACCAGCAGAGATCTATCCGGGACAGGGAGCTCTGGGGCCAACGTCCTGACTTTC. The chain employs TRBV15 and TRBJ2-6, with 9 bases aligning to TRBD1. V dropped 0 bases and J dropped 0; count of bases not matched to a gene: 9. Germline V CDR1 and CDR2: LNHNV, YYDKDF (reference sequence). The CDR3 is 20 residues long.

The J gene is TRBJ2-1, the V gene TRBV7-3; D is perhaps TRBD1 (6 bases). CDR1 and CDR2 from the germline V gene are SGHTA and FQGTGA. The ends were cut back, 3 bases at V and 8 bases at J, with 17 bases in the middle. CDR3 length: 15 residues. The CDR3 nucleotides are TGTGCCAGCAGCTTGTCAGGGGATAGGATTTATGAGCAGTTCTTC. Its protein product is CASSLSGDRIYEQFF.

This clone was recorded once. This chain's CDR3 is CASGLLRTGGKGDEAFF. CDR3 nucleotide sequence: TGTGCTAGTGGTTTGCTCAGGACAGGGGGCAAAGGGGATGAAGCTTTCTTT. The chain carries TRBV12-5 and TRBJ1-1; TRBD1 agrees at 11 bases. This CDR3 is 17 amino acids long. Germline V CDR1 and CDR2: LGHNT, FRNRAP. The V segment lost 2 bases and the J segment 7 bases; nucleotides outside the gene matches: 12.

The J gene is TRBJ2-2, the V gene TRBV9; 13 nucleotides line up with TRBD2. Germline CDR1 SGDLS, CDR2 YYNGEE. The CDR3 runs 18 residues. Trimming cost V 4 bases and J 4 bases; bases outside gene matches: 10. The CDR3 here is CASSPGLAGDIRTGELFF. Here the CDR3 DNA reads TGTGCCAGCAGCCCAGGACTAGCGGGAGATATCCGCACCGGGGAGCTGTTTTTT.

The chain carries TRBV18 and TRBJ1-1; no reliable D call. This CDR3 is 13 amino acids long. The V gene lost 4 bases and the J gene lost 2 bases, with 8 bases spanning the gap. CDR1 KGHSH and CDR2 LQKENI come from the germline V gene. CDR3 nucleotide sequence: TGTGCCAGCTCACGGGATCGTAACACTGAAGCTTTCTTT. Amino acids: CASSRDRNTEAFF.

This clone was observed a few times. The chain has TRBV15 and TRBJ2-7; possibly TRBD2 for D (6 bases). Trimming removed 0 bases from V and 5 bases from J, with 14 bases in between. The CDR3 runs to 15 residues. Germline lookup yields CDR1 LNHNV and CDR2 YYDKDF (reference sequence). The CDR3 reads CATSREMTGDDEQYF. CDR3 DNA: TGTGCCACCAGCAGAGAAATGACGGGGGACGACGAGCAGTACTTC.

The V call is TRBV6-1, the J call TRBJ1-5; 9 bases agree with TRBD1. This CDR3 spans 15 amino acids. Unmatched junction bases numbered 5, after V lost 2 bases and J lost 6 bases. Germline lookup yields CDR1 MNHNS and CDR2 SASEGT. In DNA, the CDR3 is TGTGCCAGCAGTGAATTGGGACAGGGAATTCAGCCCCAGCATTTT. Encoded protein: CASSELGQGIQPQHF.

This chain links TRBV7-9 with TRBJ2-1; TRBD2 is a possible D gene (6 bases). Trimming left V 5 bases short and J 9 bases short, with 14 bases between. The V gene's germline CDR1 is SEHNR and CDR2 FQNEAQ (reference sequence). There are 13 residues in the CDR3. The CDR3 protein is CASSHGSPGEQFF. The CDR3 DNA sequence: TGTGCCAGCAGCCACGGGAGTCCGGGTGAGCAGTTCTTC.

The chain is built from TRBV27 and TRBJ2-5, with unresolved D. From germline, CDR1 is MNHEY and CDR2 SMNVEV (reference sequence). The ends were cut back, 0 bases at V and 1 base at J, with 3 bases in the middle. The CDR3 extends over 13 amino acids. The CDR3 bases are TGTGCCAGCAGTTTATCGGGCCAAGAGACCCAGTACTTC. Translation gives CASSLSGQETQYF.

This chain uses TRBV7-2 with TRBJ2-7, with 7 bases matching TRBD2. The CDR3 totals 14 residues. The J segment lost 2 bases and the V segment lost 5 bases, leaving 6 bases of the junction unmatched. Germline V gene data show CDR1 as SGHTA and CDR2 as FQGNSA. The CDR3 loop reads CASSKLGLAYEQYF. The CDR3 DNA reads TGTGCCAGCAGCAAGCTCGGACTAGCCTACGAGCAGTACTTC.

The rearrangement uses TRBV5-1 and TRBJ1-4; possibly TRBD1 for D (5 bases). The CDR3 spans 13 residues. V lost 4 bases to trimming and J lost 8 bases, with 12 bases between them. Germline loops: CDR1 SGHRS, CDR2 YFSETQ. The CDR3 DNA is TGCGCCAGCAGCCCCTCGACAGAAGAAAAACTGTTTTTT. Amino acid sequence: CASSPSTEEKLFF.

This chain joins TRBV10-3 and TRBJ2-7; D is undetermined. The CDR3 has 14 amino acids. The V end lost 4 bases, the J end lost 2 bases, and 12 bases lay between the germline ends. Germline values: CDR1 ENHRY, CDR2 SYGVKD. The CDR3 region is CAISGGFLTYEQYF. DNA for the CDR3: TGTGCCATCAGTGGCGGTTTTCTGACCTACGAGCAGTACTTC.

The chain is built from TRBV14 and TRBJ2-1; 9 nucleotides agree with TRBD2. The CDR3 contains 13 residues. With 3 bases clipped from V and 13 bases from J, the junction kept 7 bases outside the gene matches. Germline lookup yields CDR1 SGHDN and CDR2 FVKESK. In DNA form, the CDR3 reads TGTGCCAGCAGCCAGGATCTAGCGGGATTACAGTTCTTC. Translated: CASSQDLAGLQFF.

The sample holds one count of this clone. The chain combines TRBV6-5 with TRBJ2-3; no reliable D call. This CDR3 region has 11 residues. V lost 0 bases, J lost 12 bases, and 7 bases lay in between. In germline, CDR1 is MNHEY, CDR2 SVGAGI. This chain's CDR3 is CASSYSELQYF. In DNA, the CDR3 is TGTGCCAGCAGTTACTCGGAGCTCCAGTATTTT.

The chain carries TRBV6-5 and TRBJ2-7; TRBD1 matches 8 bases. The CDR3 is 12 amino acids. V shed 6 bases, J shed 3 bases, and the junction held 1 base outside the gene matches. Germline V gene lookup returns CDR1 MNHEY and CDR2 SVGAGI. CDR3: CASSDRGYEQYF. The CDR3 coding sequence is TGTGCCAGCAGCGACAGGGGCTACGAGCAGTACTTC.

The V call is TRBV4-3, the J call TRBJ1-2; 8 bases fit TRBD1. V shed 4 bases and J 0 bases; nucleotides not matched to a gene: 7. CDR1 and CDR2 from the germline V gene are LGHNA and YSLEER. The CDR3 consists of 16 residues. In nucleotides, the CDR3 is TGCGCCAGCAGCCCCGGGACAGGCACCGCTAACTATGGCTACACCTTC. Protein sequence: CASSPGTGTANYGYTF.

This chain joins TRBV6-4 and TRBJ1-1, with a possible D match to TRBD1 (5 bases). Trimming shortened V by 4 bases and J by 1 base, and 16 bases separated the two germline ends. The CDR3 contains 16 residues. Germline V gene data show CDR1 as MRHNA and CDR2 as SNTAGT. The CDR3 here is CASSVRGPLGNTEAFF. The DNA for the CDR3 is TGTGCCAGCAGTGTTAGGGGCCCCCTCGGGAACACTGAAGCTTTCTTT.

V gene TRBV12-5 combines with J gene TRBJ1-4; D not resolved. Germline CDR1 reads LGHNT; CDR2 reads FRNRAP. Trimming removed 0 bases from V and 8 bases from J, with 4 bases in between. This CDR3 has 12 residues. The chain's CDR3 is CASGLVQEKLFF. DNA of the CDR3: TGTGCTAGTGGTTTGGTACAGGAAAAACTGTTTTTT.

This clone was counted once. The same CDR3 can be traced to other DNA sequences in this sample. The chain couples TRBV28 to TRBJ2-7; 12 nucleotides match TRBD2. Germline V gene sequence: CDR1 MDHEN, CDR2 SYDVKM. The CDR3 sequence is 14 residues long. J was trimmed by 4 bases and V by 6 bases; bases with no gene match: 4. CDR3 amino acids: CASSLAGGPYEQYF. In DNA, the CDR3 is TGTGCCAGCAGCCTAGCGGGAGGGCCTTACGAGCAGTACTTC.